This T cell receptor (beta chain) was documented in a study of CD8 T cells in ankylosing spondylitis. One entry per CDR3 protein results from TCRdb running MiXCR on the 5' RACE reads. This repertoire shows approximately 100,000 distinct CDR3 sequences, 8% to 10% found once; its top ten account for around a tenth. This clonotype has at least ten counts. The antigen is not known. Overall study results and limits: There was reportedly significant enrichment of clones that were disease-linked in matched ankylosing spondylitis synovial fluid.

Germline V gene sequence: CDR1 SEHNR, CDR2 FQNEAQ (reference sequence). The V end lost 1 base, the J end lost 10 bases, and 11 bases lay between the germline ends. CDR3 length: 13 residues. The sequence was obtained from a male donor with ankylosing spondylitis or in good health (not recorded which). V is TRBV7-9 and J is TRBJ2-1; no clear D gene. The source material was blood, either unsorted or a sorted T cell fraction (not recorded which). CDR3 region: CASSLGLDGEQFF. The CDR3 bases are TGTGCCAGCAGCTTAGGTCTAGATGGGGAGCAGTTCTTC.